The clone carrying this TCR beta chain was picked up one time. Original analysis: The authors estimated nucleated cell counts from reference gene primer amplification. Sequenced by immunoSEQ multiplex PCR; TCRdb stores in-frame clones only, minus some. That table is the source of V, J and clone size, and D and trimming were worked out from the DNA. Here the sample spans some 370,000 clones, more than 70% being singletons. While infection was still active, Seattle patients were enrolled and then followed longitudinally. These data come from a study of blood T cell repertoires in COVID-19. About the study: Donors in the United States, Italy and Spain gave samples during acute or convalescent COVID-19.

The CDR3 totals 14 residues. The trim removed 3 bases at V and 8 bases at J, leaving 5 bases unmatched. Germline V gives CDR1 KGHSH, CDR2 LQKENI. This receptor was obtained from a woman in her thirties with COVID-19, enrolled during active disease. The material sequenced was peripheral blood. The J gene is TRBJ2-2, the V gene TRBV18; TRBD1 matches 8 bases. The CDR3: CASSPLRGLGELFF. The CDR3 DNA follows: TGTGCCAGCTCACCCCTCAGGGGGCTGGGGGAGCTGTTTTTT. Full variable domain (rest looked up from reference TRBV18 and TRBJ2-2): NAGVMQNPRHLVRRRGQEARLRCSPMKGHSHVYWYRQLPEEGLKFMVYLQKENIIDESGMPKERFSAEFPKEGPSILRIQQVVRGDSAAYFCASSPLRGLGELFFGEGSRLTVL.